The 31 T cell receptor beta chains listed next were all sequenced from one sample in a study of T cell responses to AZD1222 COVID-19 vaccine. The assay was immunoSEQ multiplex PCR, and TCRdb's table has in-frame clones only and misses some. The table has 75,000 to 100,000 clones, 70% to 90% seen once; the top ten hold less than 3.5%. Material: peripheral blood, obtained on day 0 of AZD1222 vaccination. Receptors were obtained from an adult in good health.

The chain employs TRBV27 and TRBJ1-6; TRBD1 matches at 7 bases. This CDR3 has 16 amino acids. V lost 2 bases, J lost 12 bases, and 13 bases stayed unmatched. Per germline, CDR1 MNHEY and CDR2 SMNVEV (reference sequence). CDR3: CASSLVLGTAFGPLHF. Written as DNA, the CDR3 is TGTGCCAGCAGTTTAGTACTCGGGACAGCCTTTGGACCCCTCCACTTT.

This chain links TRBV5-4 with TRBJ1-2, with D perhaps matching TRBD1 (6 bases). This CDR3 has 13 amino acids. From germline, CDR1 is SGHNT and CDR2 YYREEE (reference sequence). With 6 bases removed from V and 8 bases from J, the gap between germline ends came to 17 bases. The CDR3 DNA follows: TGTGCCAGCAACCTACAGGGTTCTTGGGGCTACACCTTC. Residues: CASNLQGSWGYTF.

CDR3 residues: CASSQDSVYSNQPQHF. Written as DNA, the CDR3 is TGTGCCAGCAGCCAAGACTCAGTCTATAGCAATCAGCCCCAGCATTTT. This sequence joins TRBV3-1 (or the pseudogene TRBV3-2) and TRBJ1-5; the D is unclear. The CDR3 covers 16 residues. The germline V gene encodes CDR1 LGHDT and CDR2 YNNKEL (reference sequence). The V gene lost 0 bases and the J gene lost 0 bases, with 9 bases spanning the gap.

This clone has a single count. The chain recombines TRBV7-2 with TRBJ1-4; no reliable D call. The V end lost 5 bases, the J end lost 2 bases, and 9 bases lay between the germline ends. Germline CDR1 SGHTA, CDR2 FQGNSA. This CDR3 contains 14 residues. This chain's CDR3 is CASSPLITNEKLFF. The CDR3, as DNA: TGTGCCAGCAGCCCCCTTATCACTAATGAAAAACTGTTTTTT.

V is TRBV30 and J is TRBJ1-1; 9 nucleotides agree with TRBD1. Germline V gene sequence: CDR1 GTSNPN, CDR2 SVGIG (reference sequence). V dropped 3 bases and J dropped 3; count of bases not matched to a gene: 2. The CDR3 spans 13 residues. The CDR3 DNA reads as TGTGCCTGGAGGGGACAGGGCTACACTGAAGCTTTCTTT. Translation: CAWRGQGYTEAFF.

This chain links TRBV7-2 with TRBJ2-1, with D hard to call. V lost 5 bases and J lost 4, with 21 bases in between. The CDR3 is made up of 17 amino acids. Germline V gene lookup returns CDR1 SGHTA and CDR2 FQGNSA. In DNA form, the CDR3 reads TGTGCCAGCAGCGACTCCTGGTTAGCCTCGGATTACAATGAGCAGTTCTTC. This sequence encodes CASSDSWLASDYNEQFF.

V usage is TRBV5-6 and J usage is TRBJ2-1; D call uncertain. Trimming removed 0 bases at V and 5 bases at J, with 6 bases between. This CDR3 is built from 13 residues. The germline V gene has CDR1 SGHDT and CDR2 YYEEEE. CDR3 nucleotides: TGTGCCAGCAGCTTGGGCAGAAACAATGAGCAGTTCTTC. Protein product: CASSLGRNNEQFF.

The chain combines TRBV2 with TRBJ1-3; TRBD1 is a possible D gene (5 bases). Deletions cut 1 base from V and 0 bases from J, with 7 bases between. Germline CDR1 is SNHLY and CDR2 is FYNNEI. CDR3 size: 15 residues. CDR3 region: CASSEGQSSGNTIYF. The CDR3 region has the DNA TGTGCCAGCAGTGAAGGACAGTCCTCTGGAAACACCATATATTTT.

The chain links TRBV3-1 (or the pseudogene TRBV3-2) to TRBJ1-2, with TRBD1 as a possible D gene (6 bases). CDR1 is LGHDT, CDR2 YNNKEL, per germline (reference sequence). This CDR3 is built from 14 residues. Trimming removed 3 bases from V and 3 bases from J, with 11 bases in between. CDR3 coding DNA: TGTGCCAGCAGCCAGAGGGGGGCGGACTATGGCTACACCTTC. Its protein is CASSQRGADYGYTF.

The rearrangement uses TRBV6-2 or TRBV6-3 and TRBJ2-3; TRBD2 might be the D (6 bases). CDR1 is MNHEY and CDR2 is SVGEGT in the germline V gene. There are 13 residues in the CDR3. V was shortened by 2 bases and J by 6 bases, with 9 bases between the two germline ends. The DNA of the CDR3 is TGTGCCAGCAGTTACCGGGAGTCGGATACGCAGTATTTT. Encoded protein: CASSYRESDTQYF.

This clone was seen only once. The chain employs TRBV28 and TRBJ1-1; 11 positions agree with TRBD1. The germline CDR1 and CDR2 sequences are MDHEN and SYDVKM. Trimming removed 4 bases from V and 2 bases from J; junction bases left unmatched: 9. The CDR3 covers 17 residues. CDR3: CASSSPGQGALNTEAFF. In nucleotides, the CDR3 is TGTGCCAGCAGTTCCCCAGGACAGGGGGCGTTAAACACTGAAGCTTTCTTT.

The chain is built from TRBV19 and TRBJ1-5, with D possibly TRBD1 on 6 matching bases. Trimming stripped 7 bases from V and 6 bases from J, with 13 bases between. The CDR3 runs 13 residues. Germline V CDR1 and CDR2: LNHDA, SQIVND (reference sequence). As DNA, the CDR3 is TGTGCCAGTACCCCAGGAGGGGGTCAGCCCCAGCATTTT. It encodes CASTPGGGQPQHF.

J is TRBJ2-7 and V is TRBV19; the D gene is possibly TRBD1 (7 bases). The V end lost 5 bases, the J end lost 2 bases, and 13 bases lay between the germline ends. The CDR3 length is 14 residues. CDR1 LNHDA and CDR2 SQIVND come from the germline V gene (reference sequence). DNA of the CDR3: TGTGCCAGTAGTCCCCAGGGGGGCCCCTACGAGCAGTACTTC. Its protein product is CASSPQGGPYEQYF.

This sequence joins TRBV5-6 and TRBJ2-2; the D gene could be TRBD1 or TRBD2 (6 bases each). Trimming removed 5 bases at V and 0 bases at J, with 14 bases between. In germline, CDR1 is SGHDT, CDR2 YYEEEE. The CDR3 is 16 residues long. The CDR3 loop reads CASSSVRGANTGELFF. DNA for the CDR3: TGTGCCAGCAGTTCTGTAAGGGGGGCGAACACCGGGGAGCTGTTTTTT.

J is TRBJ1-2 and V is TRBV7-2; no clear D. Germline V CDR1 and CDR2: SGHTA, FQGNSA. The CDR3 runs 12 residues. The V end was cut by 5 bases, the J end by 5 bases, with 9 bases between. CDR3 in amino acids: CASSPSGYGYTF. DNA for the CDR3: TGTGCCAGCAGCCCGAGTGGGTATGGCTACACCTTC.

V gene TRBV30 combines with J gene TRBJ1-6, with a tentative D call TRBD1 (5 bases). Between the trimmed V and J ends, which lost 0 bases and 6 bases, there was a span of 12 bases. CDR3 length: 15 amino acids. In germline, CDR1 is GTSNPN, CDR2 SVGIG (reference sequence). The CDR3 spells CAWSVRSGSNSPLHF. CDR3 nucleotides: TGTGCCTGGAGTGTACGGTCAGGGTCTAATTCACCCCTCCACTTT.

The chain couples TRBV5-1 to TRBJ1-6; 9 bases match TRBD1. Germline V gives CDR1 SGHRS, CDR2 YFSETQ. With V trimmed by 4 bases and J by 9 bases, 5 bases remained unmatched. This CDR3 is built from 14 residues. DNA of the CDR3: TGCGCCAGCAGCCTAGGGACAGGGCCTTCACCCCTCCACTTT. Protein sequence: CASSLGTGPSPLHF.

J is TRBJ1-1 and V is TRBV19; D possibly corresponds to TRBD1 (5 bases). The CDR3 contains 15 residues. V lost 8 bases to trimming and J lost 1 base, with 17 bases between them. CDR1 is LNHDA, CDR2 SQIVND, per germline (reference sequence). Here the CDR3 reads CASGATGRRNTEAFF. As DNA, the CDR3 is TGTGCCAGTGGCGCTACGGGACGGAGGAACACTGAAGCTTTCTTT.

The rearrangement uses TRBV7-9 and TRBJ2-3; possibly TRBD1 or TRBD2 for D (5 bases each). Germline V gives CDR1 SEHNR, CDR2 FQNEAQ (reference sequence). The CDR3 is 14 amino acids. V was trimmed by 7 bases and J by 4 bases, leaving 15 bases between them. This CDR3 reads CASIPARDPDTQYF. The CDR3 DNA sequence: TGTGCCAGCATCCCCGCCAGGGACCCAGATACGCAGTATTTT. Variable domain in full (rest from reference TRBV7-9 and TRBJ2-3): DTGVSQNPRHKITKRGQNVTFRCDPISEHNRLYWYRQTLGQGPEFLTYFQNEAQLEKSRLLSDRFSAERPKGSFSTLEIQRTEQGDSAMYLCASIPARDPDTQYFGPGTRLTVL.

In nucleotides, the CDR3 is TGTGCCAGCAGCGCCCAGGAGCTTAGCACAGATACGCAGTATTTT. Its translation: CASSAQELSTDTQYF. The rearrangement links TRBV2 to TRBJ2-3; D call uncertain. In germline, CDR1 is SNHLY, CDR2 FYNNEI. The CDR3 loop spans 15 amino acids. Trimming stripped 6 bases from V and 0 bases from J, with 13 bases between.

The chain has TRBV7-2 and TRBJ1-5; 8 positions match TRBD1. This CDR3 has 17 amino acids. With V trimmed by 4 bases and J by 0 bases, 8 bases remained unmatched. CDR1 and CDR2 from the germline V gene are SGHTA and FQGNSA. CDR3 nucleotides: TGTGCCAGCAGCTCCGCAGGGGGCGGGAATAGCAATCAGCCCCAGCATTTT. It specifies CASSSAGGGNSNQPQHF.

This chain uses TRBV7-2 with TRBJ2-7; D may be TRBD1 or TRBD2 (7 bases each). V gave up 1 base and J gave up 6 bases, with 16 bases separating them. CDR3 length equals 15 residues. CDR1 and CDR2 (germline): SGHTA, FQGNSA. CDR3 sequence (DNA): TGTGCCAGCAGCTTAGGGACGGGGAGGGGGCGCGAGCAGTACTTC. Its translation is CASSLGTGRGREQYF.

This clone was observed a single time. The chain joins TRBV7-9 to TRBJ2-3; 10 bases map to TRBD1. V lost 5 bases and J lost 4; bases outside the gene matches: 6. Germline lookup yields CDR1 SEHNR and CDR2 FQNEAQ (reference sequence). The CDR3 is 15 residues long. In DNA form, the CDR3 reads TGTGCCAGCAGCGCCGACAGGGGGCGTTCAGATACGCAGTATTTT. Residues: CASSADRGRSDTQYF.

The chain's CDR3 is CASSVGGYGYTF. The DNA of the CDR3 is TGTGCCAGCAGTGTCGGGGGGTATGGCTACACCTTC. V gene TRBV11-2 combines with J gene TRBJ1-2; D perhaps matches TRBD1 (5 bases). The CDR3 has 12 amino acids. Germline V lookup: CDR1 SGHAT, CDR2 FQNNGV. Trimming took 6 bases from V and 5 from J, leaving 10 bases between them.

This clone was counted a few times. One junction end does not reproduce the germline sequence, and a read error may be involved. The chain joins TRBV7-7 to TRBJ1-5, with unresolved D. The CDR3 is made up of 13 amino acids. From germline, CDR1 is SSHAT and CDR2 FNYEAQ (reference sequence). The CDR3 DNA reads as TGTGCTAGCAGTCGAAAAAGCAATCAGCCCCAGCATTTT. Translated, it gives CASSRKSNQPQHF.

CDR3 protein: CASSWTDHSNQPQHF. CDR3 DNA: TGTGCCAGCAGTTGGACAGATCATAGCAATCAGCCCCAGCATTTT. The V and J genes are TRBV6-6 and TRBJ1-5; D is possibly TRBD1 (6 bases). The length of the CDR3 is 15 residues. Per germline, CDR1 MNHNY and CDR2 SVGAGI (reference sequence). V was trimmed by 4 bases and J by 0 bases, leaving 10 bases between them.

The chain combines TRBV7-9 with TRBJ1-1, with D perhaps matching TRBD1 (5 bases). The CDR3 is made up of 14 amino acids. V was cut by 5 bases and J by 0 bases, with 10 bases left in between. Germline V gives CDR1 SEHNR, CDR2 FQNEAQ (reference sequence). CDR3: CASSPGGMNTEAFF. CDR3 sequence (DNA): TGTGCCAGCAGCCCCGGGGGAATGAACACTGAAGCTTTCTTT. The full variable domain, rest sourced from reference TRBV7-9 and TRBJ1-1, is DTGVSQNPRHKITKRGQNVTFRCDPISEHNRLYWYRQTLGQGPEFLTYFQNEAQLEKSRLLSDRFSAERPKGSFSTLEIQRTEQGDSAMYLCASSPGGMNTEAFFGQGTRLTVV.

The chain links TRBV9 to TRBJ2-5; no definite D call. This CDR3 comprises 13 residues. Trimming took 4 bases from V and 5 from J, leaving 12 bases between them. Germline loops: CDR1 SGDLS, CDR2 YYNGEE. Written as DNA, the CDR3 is TGTGCCAGCAGCCCGGAGTCGGGCGAGACCCAGTACTTC. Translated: CASSPESGETQYF.

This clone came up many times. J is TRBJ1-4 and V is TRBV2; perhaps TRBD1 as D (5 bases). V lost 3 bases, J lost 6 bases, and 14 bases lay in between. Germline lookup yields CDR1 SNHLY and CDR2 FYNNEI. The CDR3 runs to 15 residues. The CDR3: CASSDGPGGDEKLFF. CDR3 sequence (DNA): TGTGCCAGCAGTGATGGTCCGGGGGGAGATGAAAAACTGTTTTTT.

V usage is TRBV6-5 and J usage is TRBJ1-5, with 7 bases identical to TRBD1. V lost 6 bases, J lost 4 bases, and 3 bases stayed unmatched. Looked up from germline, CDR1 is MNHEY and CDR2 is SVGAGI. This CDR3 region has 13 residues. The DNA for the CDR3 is TGTGCCAGCAGCCGGGACAGAAATCAGCCCCAGCATTTT. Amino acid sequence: CASSRDRNQPQHF.

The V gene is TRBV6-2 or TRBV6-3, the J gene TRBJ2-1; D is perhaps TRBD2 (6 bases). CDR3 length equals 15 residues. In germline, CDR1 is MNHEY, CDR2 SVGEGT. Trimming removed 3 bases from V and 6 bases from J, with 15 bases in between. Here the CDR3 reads CASSYRSSGGNEQFF. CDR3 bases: TGTGCCAGCAGTTATAGGAGCTCCGGGGGCAATGAGCAGTTCTTC.